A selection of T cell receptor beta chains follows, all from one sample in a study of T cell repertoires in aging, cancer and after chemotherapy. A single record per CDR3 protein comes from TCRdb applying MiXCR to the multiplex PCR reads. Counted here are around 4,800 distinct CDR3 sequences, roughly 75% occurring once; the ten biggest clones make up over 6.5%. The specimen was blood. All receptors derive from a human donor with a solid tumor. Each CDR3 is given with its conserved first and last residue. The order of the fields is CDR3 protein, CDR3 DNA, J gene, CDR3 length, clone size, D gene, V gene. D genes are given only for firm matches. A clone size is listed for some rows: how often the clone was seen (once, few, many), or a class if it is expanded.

CDR3aa: CASSRDRSGELFF; CDR3nt: TGTGCCAGCAGCCGGGACAGGTCCGGGGAGCTGTTTTTT; j_gene: TRBJ2-2; len: 13; abundance: .; d_gene: TRBD1; v_gene: TRBV7-2
CDR3aa: CASSIPPGSGNTIYF; CDR3nt: TGTGCCAGTAGTATACCCCCGGGCTCTGGAAACACCATATATTTT; j_gene: TRBJ1-3; len: 15; abundance: .; d_gene: .; v_gene: TRBV19
CDR3aa: CASSRSGTEFYEQYF; CDR3nt: TGTGCCAGCAGCAGATCCGGGACAGAGTTTTACGAGCAGTACTTC; j_gene: TRBJ2-7; len: 15; abundance: .; d_gene: TRBD1; v_gene: TRBV12-3/TRBV12-4
CDR3aa: CATKSYGAPAGEQYF; CDR3nt: TGTGCCACTAAAAGCTACGGGGCACCAGCTGGCGAGCAGTACTTC; j_gene: TRBJ2-7; len: 15; abundance: .; d_gene: .; v_gene: TRBV19
CDR3aa: CSASEGSSYNEQFF; CDR3nt: TGCAGTGCTAGTGAGGGTAGCTCCTACAATGAGCAGTTCTTC; j_gene: TRBJ2-1; len: 14; abundance: once; d_gene: .; v_gene: TRBV20-1
CDR3aa: CSAQHSTGGSGNTIYF; CDR3nt: TGCAGTGCTCAACACTCGACAGGGGGCTCTGGAAACACCATATATTTT; j_gene: TRBJ1-3; len: 16; abundance: .; d_gene: TRBD1; v_gene: TRBV20-1
CDR3aa: CASSPRQGVEQYF; CDR3nt: TGTGCCAGCAGCCCGAGACAGGGGGTCGAGCAGTACTTC; j_gene: TRBJ2-7; len: 13; abundance: .; d_gene: TRBD1; v_gene: TRBV5-4
CDR3aa: CASSSWRSNEQYF; CDR3nt: TGTGCCAGCAGCTCCTGGAGGTCCAACGAGCAGTACTTC; j_gene: TRBJ2-7; len: 13; abundance: .; d_gene: .; v_gene: TRBV7-9
CDR3aa: CASTHPTSGPYEQYF; CDR3nt: TGTGCCAGCACCCACCCGACTAGCGGCCCCTACGAGCAGTACTTC; j_gene: TRBJ2-7; len: 15; abundance: few; d_gene: TRBD2; v_gene: TRBV11-3
CDR3aa: CSAPAGTEAFF; CDR3nt: TGCAGTGCCCCGGCTGGCACTGAAGCTTTCTTT; j_gene: TRBJ1-1; len: 11; abundance: .; d_gene: .; v_gene: TRBV20-1
CDR3aa: CASSIPPGSTDYNEQFF; CDR3nt: TGTGCCAGTAGTATACCACCAGGGAGTACGGATTACAATGAGCAGTTCTTC; j_gene: TRBJ2-1; len: 17; abundance: .; d_gene: .; v_gene: TRBV19
CDR3aa: CASSEGVYYGYTF; CDR3nt: TGTGCCAGCAGTGAAGGGGTTTACTATGGCTACACCTTC; j_gene: TRBJ1-2; len: 13; abundance: .; d_gene: .; v_gene: TRBV6-6
CDR3aa: CSARGTGPYEQYF; CDR3nt: TGCAGTGCTAGAGGGACAGGGCCTTACGAGCAGTACTTC; j_gene: TRBJ2-7; len: 13; abundance: few; d_gene: TRBD1; v_gene: TRBV20-1
CDR3aa: CASLGENTEAFF; CDR3nt: TGTGCTTCCCTGGGAGAGAACACTGAAGCTTTCTTT; j_gene: TRBJ1-1; len: 12; abundance: few; d_gene: .; v_gene: TRBV19
CDR3aa: CASSYLGQGYYGYTF; CDR3nt: TGTGCCAGCAGTTACTTGGGACAGGGTTACTATGGCTACACCTTC; j_gene: TRBJ1-2; len: 15; abundance: .; d_gene: TRBD1; v_gene: TRBV6-2/TRBV6-3
CDR3aa: CASSIGQSSGNTIYF; CDR3nt: TGTGCCAGTAGTATCGGACAGAGCTCTGGAAACACCATATATTTT; j_gene: TRBJ1-3; len: 15; abundance: .; d_gene: .; v_gene: TRBV19
CDR3aa: CASSSAETYQETQYF; CDR3nt: TGTGCCAGCAGCTCCGCTGAGACATACCAAGAGACCCAGTACTTC; j_gene: TRBJ2-5; len: 15; abundance: .; d_gene: .; v_gene: TRBV11-2
CDR3aa: CASSFARAAGNTIYF; CDR3nt: TGTGCCAGCAGTTTTGCGAGGGCAGCTGGAAACACCATATATTTT; j_gene: TRBJ1-3; len: 15; abundance: .; d_gene: .; v_gene: TRBV12-3/TRBV12-4
CDR3aa: CASSIGQEGRQYF; CDR3nt: TGTGCCAGTAGTATCGGACAGGAAGGAAGGCAGTACTTC; j_gene: TRBJ2-7; len: 13; abundance: .; d_gene: TRBD1; v_gene: TRBV19
CDR3aa: CASSLNIGEAFF; CDR3nt: TGTGCCAGCAGCTTGAATATCGGGGAGGCTTTCTTT; j_gene: TRBJ1-1; len: 12; abundance: few; d_gene: .; v_gene: TRBV11-3
CDR3aa: CASRNDRGRYGYTF; CDR3nt: TGTGCCAGCAGAAACGACAGGGGGCGATATGGCTACACCTTC; j_gene: TRBJ1-2; len: 14; abundance: .; d_gene: TRBD1; v_gene: TRBV6-1
CDR3aa: CASSHPTADTQYF; CDR3nt: TGTGCCAGCAGCCACCCAACGGCAGATACGCAGTATTTT; j_gene: TRBJ2-3; len: 13; abundance: .; d_gene: .; v_gene: TRBV4-2
CDR3aa: CASSLNPGNSPLHF; CDR3nt: TGTGCCAGCAGTTTAAACCCGGGAAATTCACCCCTCCACTTT; j_gene: TRBJ1-6; len: 14; abundance: few; d_gene: .; v_gene: TRBV12-3/TRBV12-4
CDR3aa: CASSAGPQVGSEAFF; CDR3nt: TGTGCCAGCAGCGCCGGACCTCAGGTTGGGTCTGAAGCTTTCTTT; j_gene: TRBJ1-1; len: 15; abundance: .; d_gene: .; v_gene: TRBV13
CDR3aa: CASSLFGDTYGYTF; CDR3nt: TGTGCCAGCAGTTTATTCGGGGATACCTATGGCTACACCTTC; j_gene: TRBJ1-2; len: 14; abundance: .; d_gene: .; v_gene: TRBV27
CDR3aa: CASSLQPGGRTEAFF; CDR3nt: TGTGCCAGCAGCTTACAACCGGGGGGTCGGACTGAAGCTTTCTTT; j_gene: TRBJ1-1; len: 15; abundance: .; d_gene: .; v_gene: TRBV7-2
CDR3aa: CASSTELNTEAFF; CDR3nt: TGTGCCAGCAGCACAGAGCTGAACACTGAAGCTTTCTTT; j_gene: TRBJ1-1; len: 13; abundance: few; d_gene: .; v_gene: TRBV6-1
CDR3aa: CASSYQAATNEKLFF; CDR3nt: TGTGCCAGCAGTTACCAGGCGGCCACTAATGAAAAACTGTTTTTT; j_gene: TRBJ1-4; len: 15; abundance: .; d_gene: .; v_gene: TRBV6-5
CDR3aa: CASRGVPGQGTGTEAFF; CDR3nt: TGTGCCAGCAGGGGAGTCCCGGGACAGGGGACGGGCACTGAAGCTTTCTTT; j_gene: TRBJ1-1; len: 17; abundance: .; d_gene: TRBD1; v_gene: TRBV6-1
CDR3aa: CAISDLGTESSYNSPLHF; CDR3nt: TGTGCCATCAGTGACCTCGGGACGGAGAGCTCCTATAATTCACCCCTCCACTTT; j_gene: TRBJ1-6; len: 18; abundance: .; d_gene: .; v_gene: TRBV10-3
CDR3aa: CASSLEGGARRIHEQYF; CDR3nt: TGTGCCAGCAGCTTAGAGGGGGGGGCTAGACGTATCCACGAGCAGTACTTC; j_gene: TRBJ2-7; len: 17; abundance: .; d_gene: .; v_gene: TRBV7-9
CDR3aa: CASSKVGGGLEAFF; CDR3nt: TGTGCCAGCAGCAAGGTGGGGGGGGGGCTTGAAGCTTTCTTT; j_gene: TRBJ1-1; len: 14; abundance: .; d_gene: .; v_gene: TRBV6-5
CDR3aa: CASSLDTASGTKNIQYF; CDR3nt: TGTGCCAGCAGCTTAGATACGGCTAGCGGCACCAAAAACATTCAGTACTTC; j_gene: TRBJ2-4; len: 17; abundance: .; d_gene: TRBD2; v_gene: TRBV7-2
CDR3aa: CSARQTYGGNQPQHF; CDR3nt: TGCAGTGCCAGGCAAACGTACGGAGGTAATCAGCCCCAGCATTTT; j_gene: TRBJ1-5; len: 15; abundance: .; d_gene: .; v_gene: TRBV20-1
CDR3aa: CASSRLAGVAGELFF; CDR3nt: TGTGCCAGCAGCCGACTAGCGGGAGTGGCCGGGGAGCTGTTTTTT; j_gene: TRBJ2-2; len: 15; abundance: .; d_gene: TRBD2; v_gene: TRBV7-9
CDR3aa: CASSESTPGPNTGELFF; CDR3nt: TGCGCCAGCAGTGAGAGTACCCCGGGGCCTAACACCGGGGAGCTGTTTTTT; j_gene: TRBJ2-2; len: 17; abundance: .; d_gene: .; v_gene: TRBV10-1
CDR3aa: CASSLAGGPNTGELFF; CDR3nt: TGTGCCAGCTCCCTAGCGGGGGGCCCGAACACCGGGGAGCTGTTTTTT; j_gene: TRBJ2-2; len: 16; abundance: .; d_gene: TRBD2; v_gene: TRBV7-3
CDR3aa: CASFRTGQNEQFF; CDR3nt: TGTGCCAGCTTCCGGACAGGGCAAAATGAGCAGTTCTTC; j_gene: TRBJ2-1; len: 13; abundance: once; d_gene: TRBD1; v_gene: TRBV5-4
CDR3aa: CASSHLKGQSSYNEQFF; CDR3nt: TGTGCCAGCAGCCACTTAAAGGGGCAGTCATCGTACAATGAGCAGTTCTTC; j_gene: TRBJ2-1; len: 17; abundance: once; d_gene: .; v_gene: TRBV4-3
CDR3aa: CATLGTGELFF; CDR3nt: TGTGCCACCTTAGGCACCGGGGAGCTGTTTTTT; j_gene: TRBJ2-2; len: 11; abundance: .; d_gene: .; v_gene: TRBV6-1
CDR3aa: CASSSEGRGSNYGYTF; CDR3nt: TGTGCCAGCAGCTCTGAGGGCAGGGGATCTAACTATGGCTACACCTTC; j_gene: TRBJ1-2; len: 16; abundance: few; d_gene: .; v_gene: TRBV11-3
CDR3aa: CSASRQGGEQYF; CDR3nt: TGCAGTGCTAGCAGACAGGGAGGCGAGCAGTACTTC; j_gene: TRBJ2-7; len: 12; abundance: once; d_gene: .; v_gene: TRBV20-1
CDR3aa: CASTGLASTDTQYF; CDR3nt: TGTGCCAGCACAGGACTAGCCAGCACAGATACGCAGTATTTT; j_gene: TRBJ2-3; len: 14; abundance: once; d_gene: TRBD2; v_gene: TRBV7-2
CDR3aa: CSAAAGTASYEQYF; CDR3nt: TGCAGTGCTGCCGCCGGGACAGCGTCCTACGAGCAGTACTTC; j_gene: TRBJ2-7; len: 14; abundance: .; d_gene: TRBD1; v_gene: TRBV20-1
CDR3aa: CSVAPGWGMDGELFF; CDR3nt: TGCAGCGTTGCGCCCGGGTGGGGGATGGACGGGGAGCTGTTTTTT; j_gene: TRBJ2-2; len: 15; abundance: .; d_gene: .; v_gene: TRBV29-1
CDR3aa: CASRPTHSDPSIPDTQYF; CDR3nt: TGTGCCAGCAGGCCTACCCACAGCGACCCGTCAATTCCCGATACGCAGTATTTT; j_gene: TRBJ2-3; len: 18; abundance: .; d_gene: .; v_gene: TRBV6-2/TRBV6-3
CDR3aa: CASSRAGGAGDTQYF; CDR3nt: TGTGCCAGCTCTAGAGCCGGGGGGGCCGGTGATACGCAGTATTTT; j_gene: TRBJ2-3; len: 15; abundance: .; d_gene: TRBD2; v_gene: TRBV5-4
CDR3aa: CASSEHRFYTEAFF; CDR3nt: TGTGCCAGCAGTGAGCACAGATTTTACACTGAAGCTTTCTTT; j_gene: TRBJ1-1; len: 14; abundance: .; d_gene: .; v_gene: TRBV6-1
CDR3aa: CASSISPDREAFF; CDR3nt: TGTGCCAGTAGTATATCTCCCGACAGGGAAGCTTTCTTT; j_gene: TRBJ1-1; len: 13; abundance: .; d_gene: .; v_gene: TRBV19
CDR3aa: CASIGTEDSNQPQHF; CDR3nt: TGTGCCAGCATTGGGACAGAGGATAGCAATCAGCCCCAGCATTTT; j_gene: TRBJ1-5; len: 15; abundance: .; d_gene: TRBD1; v_gene: TRBV12-3/TRBV12-4